The TCR beta chain under discussion was sequenced for a study of human T cells and chemical hapten exposure (dated by TCRdb to the early 2020s). Notes on the research overall: For sensitization, 2% DPC in acetone was applied to a 2 cm by 2 cm area of upper inner arm skin. Patients additionally received weekly therapeutic DPC doses to the scalp throughout the roughly 25-week study period. Patch testing on the upper back used Finn chambers containing 0.01% DPC, with scoring done after 6 days according to International Contact Dermatitis Research Group standards. Most of the patients in the cohort were female, and the cohort covered alopecia areata with under or over 50% scalp involvement, alopecia totalis and alopecia universalis. Libraries were pooled for sequencing, and per-sample TCR yields varied mainly because of small differences in library volumes within the pool. The study tracked peripheral blood TCR repertoire changes in vivo during primary and secondary sensitization to the hapten diphenylcyclopropenone (DPC) in alopecia patients. Blood was sampled from patients pre-sensitization (week 0) and at 2, 6 and about 24 weeks after DPC sensitization. For TCR sequencing, blood came from 25 to 35 alopecia patients at anywhere from one to four time points (pre-sensitization, 2, 6 and 24 weeks).

The CDR3 covers 18 residues, taking in both the cysteine and the phenylalanine. Here the CDR3 DNA is all that survives: 54 bases in frame from base 1. The time point label corresponds to: pre-sensitization, week 0. The treatment or condition label for this specimen denotes: therapeutic diphenylcyclopropenone sensitization with weekly scalp DPC. At every patch-test visit, the blood draw took place before the patch test was put on. To be eligible, patients had to be aged 18 to 70, diagnosed with alopecia and judged suitable for DPC therapy, while pregnant patients were excluded. Total RNA was isolated from unfractionated whole blood collected in Tempus Blood RNA tubes. The library came from RACE. The sequencing machine was a NextSeq 500. Library preparation attached unique molecular identifiers to individual cDNA molecules for quantitative, reproducible TCR counting. For every blood RNA sample, sequencing covered both the TCR alpha and TCR beta chains. Per the authors' processing: A median of about 87,000 TCRs per sample was observed, with a range of roughly 23,224 to 700,000. The Decombinator software suite was used to annotate V, J and CDR3 in the TCR reads. To make PS versus PT1 abundance plots, every sample was subsampled to the same number of TCRs (28,000). Expanded TCRs were defined as absent before sensitization and observed at least eight times at the 2-week time point. The raw public data were reprocessed by TCRdb itself: fastp quality trimming at Q25, MiXCR clonotype calling, in-frame beta chains only. Rows merge per CDR3 protein into single entries with the most common DNA and genes. The V and J calls here are based on TCRdb, not the publication. The sample records roughly 250,000 distinct CDR3 sequences, about 9.4% of which are singletons. Of the sample, over 2% falls within the top ten clones.

This clonotype appeared many times. No cognate antigen has been identified for it. No base quality information exists; no much larger clone differs at one position. Study-wide conclusions, independent of this receptor: DPC sensitization did not change the number of TCRs with a frequency above 1 in 1000, and there was no evidence of changes in global repertoire structure. Repeated subsampling changed both the strength of the expansion versus patch-test correlation and the threshold at which the correlation became significant. Patch test score correlated positively with the number of PT1 expanded TCRs, reaching significance at thresholds 8, 16 and 32 but not at 4. Because all patients had alopecia, a presumed autoimmune disease, the immune response of the patients might differ from that of healthy individuals. Expanded TCRs formed significantly more large CDR3 similarity clusters than pre-sensitization or healthy control sets, consistent with antigen-driven responses.

This receptor was identified in a woman in her forties with alopecia areata. Some clones in this sample may be carry-over from other donors' samples. This specimen was whole blood, taken in connection with sensitization to the hapten diphenylcyclopropenone (DPC). The rearranged segments are TRBV21-1 and TRBJ1-3. TRBV21-1 counts as a pseudogene. For the CDR3, the sequence is CASSKEHTWRGSGNTIYF. DNA sequence: TGTGCCAGCAGCAAAGAACATACGTGGAGGGGCTCTGGAAACACCATATATTTT.